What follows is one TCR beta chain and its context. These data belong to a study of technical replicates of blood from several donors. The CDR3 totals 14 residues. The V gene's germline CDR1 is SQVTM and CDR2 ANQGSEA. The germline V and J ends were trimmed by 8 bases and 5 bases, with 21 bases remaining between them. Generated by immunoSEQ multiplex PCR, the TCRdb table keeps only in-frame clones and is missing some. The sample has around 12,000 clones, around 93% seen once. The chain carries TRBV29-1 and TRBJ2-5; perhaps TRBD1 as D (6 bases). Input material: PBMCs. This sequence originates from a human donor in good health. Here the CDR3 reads CSSMPLTGLETQYF. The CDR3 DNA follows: TGCAGCAGCATGCCATTGACAGGTTTGGAGACCCAGTACTTC.